These T cell receptor beta chains were read from a single sample in a study of control samples from healthy donors and cancer patients. Some clones are missing from TCRdb's copy, which holds only in-frame ones; the method was immunoSEQ multiplex PCR. Of 100,000 or so clones in the sample, 91% are singletons; the top ten hold 0.92%. The source material was blood. The receptor source for this set is a woman aged 25 to 39 in good health. Each CDR3 is given with its conserved first and last residue. The order of the fields is CDR3 protein, CDR3 DNA, D gene, V gene, J gene, clone size. D genes are given only for firm matches. Expanded clones get a size class; other rows say once, few or many, or leave the size out.

CASSYSTGKRGGYTF	TGTGCCAGCAGTTACTCGACAGGGAAGAGAGGTGGCTACACCTTC	TRBD1	TRBV6-2/TRBV6-3	TRBJ1-2	once
CASSLEGRSEKLFF	TGTGCCAGCAGCCTGGAGGGTAGGAGTGAAAAACTGTTTTTT	NA	TRBV16	TRBJ1-4	NA
CASSLGTGGLGTGELFF	TGCGCCAGCAGCTTAGGGACAGGGGGTCTCGGAACCGGGGAGCTGTTTTTT	TRBD1	TRBV5-1	TRBJ2-2	NA
CASSLVRGRATGELFF	TGTGCCAGCAGCTTAGTACGCGGGAGGGCCACCGGGGAGCTGTTTTTT	TRBD2	TRBV7-2	TRBJ2-2	NA
CSVRQGPGEKLFF	TGCAGCGTACGACAGGGGCCGGGAGAAAAACTGTTTTTT	TRBD1	TRBV29-1	TRBJ1-4	NA
CASSHLPGLAGASTDTQYF	TGTGCCAGCAGCCATTTACCGGGACTAGCGGGAGCTAGCACAGATACGCAGTATTTT	TRBD2	TRBV14	TRBJ2-3	NA
CASKRDNYYGYTF	TGTGCCAGTAAAAGGGACAACTACTATGGCTACACCTTC	NA	TRBV19	TRBJ1-2	NA
CASSQVFTGAIGYNEQFF	TGTGCCAGCAGCCAAGTATTCACAGGGGCGATAGGGTACAATGAGCAGTTCTTC	TRBD1	TRBV14	TRBJ2-1	NA
CASSPLDNEAFF	TGTGCCAGCTCACCTTTGGACAATGAAGCTTTCTTT	NA	TRBV18	TRBJ1-1	NA
CSVEAGGANTGELFF	TGCAGCGTTGAGGCTGGGGGAGCGAACACCGGGGAGCTGTTTTTT	NA	TRBV29-1	TRBJ2-2	once
CASSPSGQGREQYF	TGTGCCAGCTCACCATCGGGACAAGGGCGTGAGCAGTACTTC	NA	TRBV18	TRBJ2-7	NA
CASSPQGTSGGSSYEQYF	TGTGCCAGCTCACCACAGGGGACTAGCGGGGGGTCCTCCTACGAGCAGTACTTC	TRBD2	TRBV18	TRBJ2-7	NA
CASTQGGPYEQYF	TGTGCCAGCACCCAAGGGGGACCCTACGAGCAGTACTTC	NA	TRBV6-6	TRBJ2-7	NA
CASTLAGGGTNEQFF	TGTGCCAGCACCCTCGCAGGGGGGGGGACCAATGAGCAGTTCTTC	NA	TRBV11-2	TRBJ2-1	NA
CASSGATGVRSPLHF	TGTGCCAGCAGTGGAGCGACAGGGGTAAGGTCACCCCTCCACTTT	TRBD1	TRBV2	TRBJ1-6	NA
CAWSVRGREPQHF	TGTGCCTGGAGTGTGAGAGGGAGGGAGCCCCAGCATTTT	NA	TRBV30	TRBJ1-5	NA
CASNGESHTDTQYF	TGTGCCAGCAACGGTGAGTCGCACACAGATACGCAGTATTTT	NA	TRBV6-5	TRBJ2-3	NA
CASSINRRLNQPQHF	TGTGCCAGTAGTATTAACAGGCGGCTTAATCAGCCCCAGCATTTT	NA	TRBV19	TRBJ1-5	NA
CASSPLRGSGNTIYF	TGTGCCAGCAGCCCCCTAAGGGGTTCCGGAAACACCATATATTTT	NA	TRBV6-2/TRBV6-3	TRBJ1-3	NA
CASSDLSGGMMNTEAFF	TGTGCCAGCAGTGATCTTTCCGGGGGGATGATGAACACTGAAGCTTTCTTT	NA	TRBV6-1	TRBJ1-1	few
CASSSTGLGTGELFF	TGTGCCAGCAGTTCGACAGGGTTGGGGACCGGGGAGCTGTTTTTT	TRBD1	TRBV6-6	TRBJ2-2	once
CASSRLSPGRSYEQYF	TGTGCCAGCAGTCGCCTGTCACCCGGGAGGTCCTACGAGCAGTACTTC	TRBD2	TRBV6-2/TRBV6-3	TRBJ2-7	NA
CASSFGQGGGELFF	TGTGCCAGCAGCTTCGGGCAGGGAGGCGGGGAGCTGTTTTTT	NA	TRBV7-9	TRBJ2-2	once
CASSAGTANQPQHF	TGCGCCAGCAGCGCCGGGACAGCAAATCAGCCCCAGCATTTT	TRBD1	TRBV5-1	TRBJ1-5	NA
CASTKSGQGLDEQFF	TGTGCCAGCACCAAAAGTGGACAGGGTTTAGATGAGCAGTTCTTC	TRBD1	TRBV11-1	TRBJ2-1	once
CASKGKDRGTYEQYF	TGTGCCAGCAAGGGAAAGGACAGGGGGACCTACGAGCAGTACTTC	TRBD1	TRBV6-5	TRBJ2-7	NA
CAAGTSPSYEQYF	TGTGCCGCAGGGACTAGCCCATCCTACGAGCAGTACTTC	TRBD2	TRBV28	TRBJ2-7	NA
CASSLRLDIYTGELFF	TGTGCCAGCAGTCTTCGCCTAGACATATACACCGGGGAGCTGTTTTTT	NA	TRBV27	TRBJ2-2	once